Shown below are 16 T cell receptor beta chains from a single sample sequenced in a study of brain T cells in children with intractable seizures. Repertoires were generated with immunoSEQ multiplex PCR, while TCRdb's copy carries only in-frame clones and drops some. The sample has 50,000 to 80,000 clones; about 96% are singletons. Source: peripheral blood, taken at surgery. The receptors derive from a boy less than two years old with focal cortical dysplasia and intractable seizures.

The V and J genes are TRBV15 and TRBJ1-3; D gene unclear. Trimming took 0 bases from V and 0 from J, leaving 9 bases between them. CDR1 and CDR2 from the germline V gene are LNHNV and YYDKDF (reference sequence). CDR3 length equals 16 residues. The CDR3, as DNA: TGTGCCACCAGCAGAGATCAGACCTACTCTGGAAACACCATATATTTT. Translated: CATSRDQTYSGNTIYF.

The gene calls are TRBV21-1 and TRBJ2-7. TRBV21-1 constitutes a pseudogene. The CDR3 runs 13 residues. The CDR3 sequence: CASTHGGHREQYF. The CDR3 coding sequence is TGTGCCAGCACTCATGGGGGGCACCGCGAGCAGTACTTC.

The chain recombines TRBV5-6 with TRBJ2-3; 7 nucleotides align to TRBD1. Germline V gene sequence: CDR1 SGHDT, CDR2 YYEEEE. V lost 0 bases, J lost 5 bases, and 12 bases stayed unmatched. The CDR3 totals 17 residues. DNA of the CDR3: TGTGCCAGCAGCTTGGCCATCCCAGTATGGACAGGAGATACGCAGTATTTT. Protein: CASSLAIPVWTGDTQYF.

The chain recombines TRBV6-5 with TRBJ1-2, with D unresolved. The germline CDR1 and CDR2 sequences are MNHEY and SVGAGI. V dropped 0 bases and J dropped 8 bases, with 10 bases sitting between them. CDR3 length equals 13 residues. CDR3 DNA: TGTGCCAGCAGTTACTCGAAAGTGTCCGGCTACACCTTC. Protein product: CASSYSKVSGYTF.

This sequence joins TRBV5-1 and TRBJ2-5; 13 positions agree with TRBD2. Looked up from germline, CDR1 is SGHRS and CDR2 is YFSETQ. The CDR3 spans 17 residues. V trimming: 1 base; J trimming: 5 bases; junction bases outside the gene matches: 8. The CDR3 protein is CASSLRTSGGAGETQYF. CDR3 DNA sequence: TGCGCCAGCAGCTTGCGAACTAGCGGGGGGGCCGGGGAGACCCAGTACTTC.

The chain recombines TRBV7-2 with TRBJ2-5, with TRBD2 identical over 11 bases. With 3 bases clipped from V and 4 bases from J, the junction kept 10 bases outside the gene matches. CDR3 length equals 17 residues. Germline CDR1 is SGHTA and CDR2 is FQGNSA. CDR3 in amino acids: CASSFRFIAGGPETQYF. CDR3 in DNA: TGTGCCAGCAGCTTTAGGTTCATAGCGGGGGGGCCAGAGACCCAGTACTTC.

The rearrangement joins TRBV5-4 to TRBJ2-2; 7 bases are a match to TRBD2. The CDR3 runs to 17 residues. Germline lookup yields CDR1 SGHNT and CDR2 YYREEE (reference sequence). The V and J ends lost 0 bases and 1 base, in that order; junction bases with no gene match: 6. The CDR3 DNA is TGTGCCAGCAGCTTGGTTTTTGCGGGAGTGAACACCGGGGAGCTGTTTTTT. It codes for CASSLVFAGVNTGELFF. The full variable domain, rest sourced from reference TRBV5-4 and TRBJ2-2, is ETGVTQSPTHLIKTRGQQVTLRCSSQSGHNTVSWYQQALGQGPQFIFQYYREEENGRGNFPPRFSGLQFPNYSSELNVNALELDDSALYLCASSLVFAGVNTGELFFGEGSRLTVL.

In DNA, the CDR3 is TGTGCCAGCAGCTCCAGACTAGCGGGACAAGAGACCCAGTACTTC. Residues: CASSSRLAGQETQYF. The chain couples TRBV7-2 to TRBJ2-5; TRBD2 agrees at 11 bases. The CDR3 sequence is 15 residues long. The germline gives CDR1 SGHTA, CDR2 FQGNSA. The J segment lost 2 bases and the V segment lost 4 bases, leaving 3 bases of the junction unmatched.

The rearrangement uses TRBV29-1 and TRBJ1-2; 10 nucleotides match TRBD1. J gave up 0 bases and V 6 bases, and 4 bases lay outside the gene matches. Per germline, CDR1 SQVTM and CDR2 ANQGSEA. The CDR3 is made up of 14 amino acids. The CDR3 DNA reads as TGCAGCGTCGGGACAGGGGACCCTAACTATGGCTACACCTTC. Translation: CSVGTGDPNYGYTF.

This clone appeared a single time. The chain is built from TRBV3-1 (or the pseudogene TRBV3-2) and TRBJ2-7; 10 positions match TRBD2. The CDR3 spans 15 residues. J lost 7 bases, V lost 1 base, and 7 bases had no gene match. Germline assignment: CDR1 LGHDT and CDR2 YNNKEL (reference sequence). The CDR3 DNA follows: TGTGCCAGCAGCCAAGGGTTTCTAGCGGGAGATGAGCAGTACTTC. Protein: CASSQGFLAGDEQYF.

The V and J genes are TRBV27 and TRBJ2-3; D may be TRBD2 (6 bases). Trimming removed 7 bases at V and 4 bases at J, with 15 bases between. Per germline, CDR1 MNHEY and CDR2 SMNVEV (reference sequence). This CDR3 contains 14 residues. The chain's CDR3 is CASKKTGVADTQYF. Written as DNA, the CDR3 is TGTGCCAGCAAAAAAACGGGAGTGGCAGATACGCAGTATTTT.

The rearrangement uses TRBV10-3 and TRBJ1-1, with TRBD1 as a possible D gene (5 bases). The CDR3 length is 13 residues. In germline, CDR1 is ENHRY, CDR2 SYGVKD. V shed 9 bases and J shed 3 bases, with 14 bases lying between them. CDR3 nucleotide sequence: TGTGCCATGGGGGGGGGAGTTGACACTGAAGCTTTCTTT. Its protein product is CAMGGGVDTEAFF.

The J gene is TRBJ1-5, the V gene TRBV2; no clear D gene. This CDR3 has 15 amino acids. The V gene lost 6 bases and the J gene lost 2 bases, with 14 bases spanning the gap. Germline CDR1 is SNHLY and CDR2 is FYNNEI. The CDR3, as DNA: TGTGCCAGCAGCTGGGGAGGCATGGGCAATCAGCCCCAGCATTTT. Residues: CASSWGGMGNQPQHF.

This clone has just one count. The J gene is TRBJ2-5, the V gene TRBV3-1 (or the pseudogene TRBV3-2); D possibly corresponds to TRBD2 (6 bases). Trimming took 0 bases from V and 1 from J, leaving 12 bases between them. The CDR3 loop spans 16 amino acids. CDR1 is LGHDT, CDR2 YNNKEL, per germline (reference sequence). CDR3 DNA: TGTGCCAGCAGCCAAGACGGGGTGGGGGGCCAAGAGACCCAGTACTTC. This sequence encodes CASSQDGVGGQETQYF.

This sequence joins TRBV5-1 and TRBJ1-6, with a possible D match to TRBD1 (6 bases). This CDR3 comprises 14 residues. Per the germline V gene, CDR1 is SGHRS and CDR2 is YFSETQ. V lost 0 bases and J lost 7, with 8 bases in between. CDR3 DNA: TGCGCCAGCAGCTTGGCACAGGGCAATTCACCCCTCCACTTT. Amino acids: CASSLAQGNSPLHF.

This rearrangement joins TRBV7-2 to TRBJ2-5; the match to TRBD2 covers 9 bases. The V gene end was trimmed by 5 bases and the J gene end by 4 bases; junction bases not matched to a gene: 11. The CDR3 is made up of 16 amino acids. Germline V lookup: CDR1 SGHTA, CDR2 FQGNSA. CDR3 DNA sequence: TGTGCCAGCAGCCTTGGGGCTAGCGGGGTGCCAGAGACCCAGTACTTC. It encodes CASSLGASGVPETQYF. The variable domain in full, completed from reference TRBV7-2 and TRBJ2-5, reads GAGVSQSPSNKVTEKGKDVELRCDPISGHTALYWYRQSLGQGLEFLIYFQGNSAPDKSGLPSDRFSAERTGGSVSTLTIQRTQQEDSAVYLCASSLGASGVPETQYFGPGTRLLVL.